What follows describes a single T cell receptor beta chain. This clone has only one observation. Its antigen target is currently unknown. No per-base quality is available; no much larger clone lies one base away. Genomic DNA was extracted from sorted cells for sequencing of the TCRbeta CDR3 region. TCRbeta CDR3 regions were sequenced using the immunoSEQ Assay. As stored in TCRdb, this immuneACCESS dataset retains in-frame rearrangements with V and J assigned. A fraction of the clones does not appear; measured against another copy, unresolved V genes explain less than half of the discrepancy, and the remainder lacks a known reason. This sample holds tens of thousands of clones; approximately 87% were observed only once. Roughly 1.8% of the sample lies in the top ten. From the cysteine up to the phenylalanine, the CDR3 has a length of 15 residues. Only the CDR3 region is kept as DNA, spanning 45 bases read in frame from base 1. CDR1 SGHRS and CDR2 YFSETQ are derived from the germline V gene. The germline ends are 10 bases apart after V is trimmed by 0 bases and J by 2 bases.

The trial excluded patients who had a history of autoimmune disease or who were on systemic immunosuppression. In every dose cohort, peripheral blood was drawn for TCR sequencing at baseline, cycle 4 day 1, and cycle 7 day 1. The samples were taken from a phase I, first-in-human, multicenter, open-label dose-escalation trial of ivuxolimab. Adults with locally advanced or metastatic melanoma, renal cell carcinoma, hepatocellular carcinoma or head and neck squamous cell carcinoma were enrolled in the trial. Before TCR sequencing, CD4+ T cells and CD8+ T cells from peripheral blood were sorted into separate populations. The data belong to a study of OX40 agonist ivuxolimab in advanced cancers. The study in broad terms: The costimulatory receptor OX40 (CD134) was targeted by ivuxolimab, a fully human IgG2 agonistic monoclonal antibody. In the dose-escalation cohort, over 65% of patients were male, and the mean age was approximately 64 years, with a range of roughly 20 to 79. Intravenous ivuxolimab was administered to patients every 2 weeks at six dose levels: 0.01, 0.1, 0.3, 1.5, 3 and 10 mg/kg. Of the approximately 50 dose-escalation patients, hepatocellular carcinoma was present in around 20, melanoma in around 15, renal cell carcinoma in 9 and head and neck cancer in 9. Partial responses were achieved by three dose-escalation patients, of whom one had hepatocellular carcinoma and two had cutaneous melanoma. The purpose of peripheral TCRbeta sequencing was to test whether ivuxolimab changed TCR sequence diversity and led to clonal T-cell expansion. The monotherapy dose-escalation portion (N ≈ 50 patients) of the phase I ivuxolimab trial is reported in the paper. Prior anti-PD-1, anti-PD-L1 or anti-CTLA-4 therapy was permitted, and checkpoint inhibitors had been received by around 39% of dose-escalation patients. The study at large found these results: Low levels of normalized T-cell clonal expansion were also seen in some patients who did not respond. The antigen specificity of the peripheral T cells that underwent clonal expansion was not determined. After ivuxolimab, expanded clones were on average more numerous among CD8+ T cells than among CD4+ T cells. In partial responders in the 0.1-3.0 mg/kg groups, normalized peripheral clonal expansion was found to be among the lowest, especially among CD8+ T cells. At doses of 0.1 to 3.0 mg/kg, clonal expansion of both CD4+ and CD8+ blood T cells was observed from baseline to week 6.

In this chain, TRBV5-1 is recombined with TRBJ2-3, with no reliable assignment of the D segment. Sample: CD4+ or CD8+ T cells sorted from blood, taken in a trial of the OX40 agonist ivuxolimab. The sequence was collected from an adult with an advanced solid tumor such as melanoma, head and neck, liver or kidney cancer. The CDR3 is CASSLGGVPTDTQYF. The nucleotide sequence is TGCGCCAGCAGCTTGGGTGGAGTACCCACAGATACGCAGTATTTT.